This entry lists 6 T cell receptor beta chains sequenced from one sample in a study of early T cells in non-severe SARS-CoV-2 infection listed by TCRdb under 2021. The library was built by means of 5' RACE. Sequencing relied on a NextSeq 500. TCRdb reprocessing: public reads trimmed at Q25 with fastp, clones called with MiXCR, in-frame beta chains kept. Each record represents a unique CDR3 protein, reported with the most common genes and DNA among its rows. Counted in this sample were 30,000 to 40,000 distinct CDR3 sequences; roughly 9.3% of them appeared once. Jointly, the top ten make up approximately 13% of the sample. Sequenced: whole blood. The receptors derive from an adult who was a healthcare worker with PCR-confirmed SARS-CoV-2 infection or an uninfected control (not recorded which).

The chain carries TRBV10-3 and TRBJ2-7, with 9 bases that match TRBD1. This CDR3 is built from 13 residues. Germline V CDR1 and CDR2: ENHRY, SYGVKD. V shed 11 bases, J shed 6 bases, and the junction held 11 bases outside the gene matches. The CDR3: CAVRRDRVAEQYF. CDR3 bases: TGTGCCGTGAGGAGGGACAGGGTGGCCGAGCAGTACTTC.

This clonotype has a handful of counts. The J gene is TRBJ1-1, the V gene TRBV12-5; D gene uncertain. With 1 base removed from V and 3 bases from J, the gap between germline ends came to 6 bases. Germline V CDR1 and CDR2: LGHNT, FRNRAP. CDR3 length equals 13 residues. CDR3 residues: CASGLGDDTEAFF. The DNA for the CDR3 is TGTGCTAGTGGTTTGGGCGATGACACTGAAGCTTTCTTT.

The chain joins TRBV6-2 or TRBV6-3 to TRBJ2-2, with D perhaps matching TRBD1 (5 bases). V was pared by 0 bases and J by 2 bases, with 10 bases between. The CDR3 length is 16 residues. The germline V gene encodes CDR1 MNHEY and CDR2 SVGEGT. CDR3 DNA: TGTGCCAGCAGTTACTCGGGCAGGGCCAACACCGGGGAGCTGTTTTTT. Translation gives CASSYSGRANTGELFF.

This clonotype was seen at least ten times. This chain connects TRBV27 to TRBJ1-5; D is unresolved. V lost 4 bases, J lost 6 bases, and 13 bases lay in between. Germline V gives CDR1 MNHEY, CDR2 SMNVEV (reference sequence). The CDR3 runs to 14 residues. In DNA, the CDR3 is TGTGCCAGCAGTTGGGCAGGCTTGCGTCAGCCCCAGCATTTT. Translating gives CASSWAGLRQPQHF.

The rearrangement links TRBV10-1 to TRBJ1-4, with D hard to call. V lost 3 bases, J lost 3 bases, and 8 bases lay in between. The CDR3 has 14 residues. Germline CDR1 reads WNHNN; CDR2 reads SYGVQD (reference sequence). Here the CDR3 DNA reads TGCGCCAGCAGTGATGGGTCGGCTAATGAAAAACTGTTTTTT. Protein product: CASSDGSANEKLFF.

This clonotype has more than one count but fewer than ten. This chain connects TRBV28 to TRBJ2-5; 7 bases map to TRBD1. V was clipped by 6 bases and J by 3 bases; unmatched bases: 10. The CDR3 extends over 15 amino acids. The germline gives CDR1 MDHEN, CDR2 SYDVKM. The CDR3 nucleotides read TGTGCCAGCAGCACCTGGGACAGCAAGGAAGAGACCCAGTACTTC. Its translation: CASSTWDSKEETQYF.